This TCR beta chain was captured in a study of shared clonotypes between healthy human individuals. Study-wide context: Plates per donor: three CD4 naive, three CD4 memory, two CD8 naive, one CD8 memory.

The study separated CD4+ cells into CD45RA+ naive and CD45RA-negative memory subsets. The study's findings and limits: Shared clonotypes: approximately 4.5% naive CD4, under 4% naive CD8, 2.3% memory CD4, under 0.5% memory CD8.

The CDR3 extends over 14 amino acids. Per the germline V gene, CDR1 is SGHNT and CDR2 is YYREEE (reference sequence). V lost 0 bases, J lost 5 bases, and 3 bases stayed unmatched. How the authors handled the data: Because ImmunoSEQ provided only junction sequences with no quality scores, the filtering differed. Assay: immunoSEQ multiplex PCR; the TCRdb copy retains only in-frame clones and omits some. The V and J calls and clone size come from that table; D and trimming were worked out from the DNA. Of 2,100,000 or so clones in the sample, approximately 94% were seen once. For this clone: Its antigen is currently unknown.

The chain combines TRBV5-4 with TRBJ2-5, with TRBD2 matching over 8 bases. The TCR was taken from a man aged 18 to 30 in good health. Sequencing was done on a sample of naive CD4+ T cells sorted from blood. Subset specified: CD45RA+ positively selected. The CDR3 reads CASSLGLASETQYF. CDR3 DNA: TGTGCCAGCAGCTTGGGACTAGCGAGTGAGACCCAGTACTTC.